These 21 T cell receptor beta chains were all obtained from the same sample, sequenced in a study of T cells in Graves' hyperthyroidism and ophthalmopathy. Amplified regions were TCR beta CDR3 sequences from RNA transcripts. During a first-round RT-PCR of the TCR CDR3, the HTBI primer set was used. TCRdb reprocessed the multiplex PCR reads with MiXCR, giving one entry per CDR3 protein. The data contain hundreds of thousands of distinct CDR3 sequences, less than 20% of them seen just once; the ten biggest clones take up approximately 8%. Sequenced: blood. Source of these receptors: a woman between 18 and 29 years old with Graves' hyperthyroidism.

The table lists this clonotype with many counts. The chain uses TRBV3-1 and TRBJ2-3, with 14 bases identical to TRBD2. Germline V CDR1 and CDR2: LGHDT, YNNKEL (reference sequence). V lost 7 bases, J lost 5 bases, and 2 bases stayed unmatched. The CDR3 is made up of 14 amino acids. DNA of the CDR3: TGTGCCAGCACCGGACTAGCGGGGGGAGATACGCAGTATTTT. It encodes CASTGLAGGDTQYF.

The sample holds many counts of this clonotype. The chain recombines TRBV18 with TRBJ2-3; 8 nucleotides agree with TRBD2. This CDR3 comprises 16 residues. Germline lookup yields CDR1 KGHSH and CDR2 LQKENI. Germline trimming cut 1 base from V and 2 bases from J; bases unmatched to any gene: 5. Written as DNA, the CDR3 is TGTGCCAGCTCACCACGAGCGGGGGTGAACACAGATACGCAGTATTTT. Its protein is CASSPRAGVNTDTQYF.

This clonotype has a count of ten or more. The V gene is TRBV12-3 or TRBV12-4, the J gene TRBJ1-3; 7 bases line up with TRBD1. Unmatched junction bases numbered 4, after V lost 3 bases and J lost 2 bases. The CDR3 is 15 amino acids. CDR3 sequence: CASSFGTEAGNTIYF. The CDR3, as DNA: TGTGCCAGCAGTTTCGGGACAGAAGCTGGAAACACCATATATTTT.

The J gene is TRBJ2-7, the V gene TRBV7-3; 13 nucleotides agree with TRBD2. The CDR3 length is 14 residues. With V trimmed by 5 bases and J by 7 bases, 5 bases remained unmatched. CDR1 is SGHTA, CDR2 FQGTGA, per germline. The CDR3 spells CASSPGLAGREQYF. CDR3 nucleotides: TGTGCCAGCAGCCCGGGACTAGCGGGACGAGAGCAGTACTTC.

V is TRBV19 and J is TRBJ2-5; TRBD1 matches at 8 bases. V lost 5 bases, J lost 5 bases, and 7 bases stayed unmatched. The germline gives CDR1 LNHDA, CDR2 SQIVND (reference sequence). CDR3 length: 14 residues. The CDR3: CASSYSGQGETQYF. The CDR3 bases are TGTGCCAGTAGTTACTCAGGACAGGGTGAGACCCAGTACTTC.

This clonotype was observed at least ten times. The chain couples TRBV6-1 to TRBJ2-7; D unclear. Trimming took 4 bases from V and 7 from J, leaving 14 bases between them. The CDR3 consists of 13 residues. In germline, CDR1 is MNHNS, CDR2 SASEGT. CDR3: CASSARVMGEQYF. In DNA form, the CDR3 reads TGTGCCAGCAGTGCCCGGGTGATGGGAGAGCAGTACTTC.

This clonotype was recorded many times. The J gene is TRBJ1-2, the V gene TRBV6-1; D is undetermined. In germline, CDR1 is MNHNS, CDR2 SASEGT. V lost 8 bases and J 8 bases, leaving 12 bases between the germline ends. The CDR3 consists of 11 residues. CDR3 region: CASGEGRGYTF. The CDR3 coding sequence is TGTGCCAGCGGAGAGGGAAGAGGCTACACCTTC.

This clonotype was detected many times. V usage is TRBV9 and J usage is TRBJ2-7, with D perhaps TRBD1 (6 bases). The V end lost 3 bases, the J end lost 2 bases, and 15 bases lay between the germline ends. The CDR3 loop spans 15 amino acids. CDR1 is SGDLS and CDR2 is YYNGEE in the germline V gene. The CDR3 region is CASSAAPGQTYEQYF. The CDR3 nucleotides are TGTGCCAGCAGCGCAGCCCCGGGACAAACCTACGAGCAGTACTTC. The full variable domain, its missing parts supplied by reference TRBV9 and TRBJ2-7, is DSGVTQTPKHLITATGQRVTLRCSPRSGDLSVYWYQQSLDQGLQFLIQYYNGEERAKGNILERFSAQQFPDLHSELNLSSLELGDSALYFCASSAAPGQTYEQYFGPGTRLTVT.

This clonotype was found many times. This rearrangement joins TRBV9 to TRBJ1-1; D uncertain. This CDR3 has 14 residues. Trimming removed 4 bases from V and 1 base from J, with 11 bases in between. Per germline, CDR1 SGDLS and CDR2 YYNGEE. The CDR3 region has the DNA TGTGCCAGCAGCCCTGGGCGGAGGAACACTGAAGCTTTCTTT. Translation gives CASSPGRRNTEAFF.

This clonotype appeared a few times. V is TRBV25-1 and J is TRBJ1-1; D is uncertain. The CDR3 extends over 14 amino acids. From germline, CDR1 is MGHDK and CDR2 SYGVNS. Trimming took 3 bases from V and 3 from J, leaving 11 bases between them. The chain's CDR3 is CASSEWVEDTEAFF. For the CDR3, the DNA is TGTGCCAGCAGTGAGTGGGTAGAGGACACTGAAGCTTTCTTT. The complete variable domain, with remaining parts taken from reference TRBV25-1 and TRBJ1-1, reads EADIYQTPRYLVIGTGKKITLECSQTMGHDKMYWYQQDPGMELHLIHYSYGVNSTEKGDLSSESTVSRIRTEHFPLTLESARPSHTSQYLCASSEWVEDTEAFFGQGTRLTVV.

This clonotype has a single count. The chain employs TRBV4-1 and TRBJ2-7; maybe TRBD2 (6 bases). CDR1 and CDR2 (germline): MGHRA, YSYEKL. The V gene lost 4 bases and the J gene lost 5 bases, with 15 bases spanning the gap. The CDR3 length is 14 residues. In DNA, the CDR3 is TGCGCCAGCAGCCGCCCCGGAGGGGAAGACGAGCAGTACTTC. It yields the protein CASSRPGGEDEQYF.

This clonotype was observed many times. The chain employs TRBV5-1 and TRBJ2-3; TRBD1 is a possible D gene (5 bases). The germline CDR1 and CDR2 sequences are SGHRS and YFSETQ. Deletions cut 5 bases from V and 2 bases from J, with 15 bases between. CDR3 length: 15 residues. The DNA for the CDR3 is TGCGCCAGCAGACCAAGGGGCCGCGACACAGATACGCAGTATTTT. It codes for CASRPRGRDTDTQYF.

The chain uses TRBV30 and TRBJ2-3, with 8 bases lining up with TRBD1. Germline V gene data show CDR1 as GTSNPN and CDR2 as SVGIG (reference sequence). J gave up 4 bases and V 3 bases, and 6 bases lay outside the gene matches. The CDR3 has 14 residues. CDR3 region: CAWSRQGRPDTQYF. Here the CDR3 DNA reads TGTGCCTGGAGCCGACAGGGGCGGCCAGATACGCAGTATTTT.

In this sample, this clonotype turned up many times. The chain is built from TRBV30 and TRBJ1-1; D gene ambiguous. Germline CDR1 is GTSNPN and CDR2 is SVGIG (reference sequence). V lost 2 bases, J lost 0 bases, and 7 bases lay in between. The CDR3 is 13 amino acids. The CDR3 DNA follows: TGTGCCTGGAGTACCGGGTTGAACACTGAAGCTTTCTTT. It encodes CAWSTGLNTEAFF.

The chain recombines TRBV6-2 or TRBV6-3 with TRBJ1-3, with D possibly being TRBD1 (5 bases). This CDR3 comprises 15 residues. The germline CDR1 and CDR2 sequences are MNHEY and SVGEGT. V lost 6 bases, J lost 4 bases, and 16 bases lay in between. The CDR3 loop is CASRLEGIVGNTIYF. The CDR3 DNA follows: TGTGCCAGCAGATTGGAGGGGATAGTAGGAAACACCATATATTTT.

This clonotype was recorded at least ten times. The chain employs TRBV12-3 or TRBV12-4 and TRBJ2-1, with D perhaps TRBD1 or TRBD2 (5 bases each). V was shortened by 1 base and J by 4 bases, with 11 bases between the two germline ends. This CDR3 contains 15 residues. In nucleotides, the CDR3 is TGTGCCAGCAGTTTAGTTCGGGGCGATTACAATGAGCAGTTCTTC. Translating it yields CASSLVRGDYNEQFF.

The rearrangement joins TRBV20-1 to TRBJ2-7; 11 positions match TRBD2. The J segment lost 5 bases and the V segment lost 0 bases, leaving 9 bases of the junction unmatched. From germline, CDR1 is DFQATT and CDR2 SNEGSKA (reference sequence). The CDR3 spans 16 residues. CDR3 nucleotide sequence: TGCAGTGCTAGAGATCTAGGGCTAGCGGGAGGAAACGAGCAGTACTTC. The encoded protein is CSARDLGLAGGNEQYF.

This clonotype has ten or more counts. The rearrangement joins TRBV12-3 or TRBV12-4 to TRBJ2-7, with 9 bases that match TRBD1. The CDR3 loop spans 13 amino acids. The V and J ends lost 6 bases and 3 bases, in that order; junction bases with no gene match: 3. The CDR3 DNA reads as TGTGCCAGCAGGTCGACAGGGGGCTACGAGCAGTACTTC. Amino acid sequence: CASRSTGGYEQYF.

This clonotype was detected ten times or more. The CDR3, as DNA: TGTGCCAGCAGCCTCCAGACTAGCGGGGTAGCAGATACGCAGTATTTT. Its protein is CASSLQTSGVADTQYF. The chain employs TRBV7-8 and TRBJ2-3, with 11 bases lining up with TRBD2. Per germline, CDR1 SGHVS and CDR2 FQNEAQ. With 5 bases clipped from V and 4 bases from J, the junction kept 8 bases outside the gene matches. The CDR3 extends over 16 amino acids.

This clonotype has ten or more counts. J is TRBJ2-7 and V is TRBV7-8; D perhaps matches TRBD2 (6 bases). The V end was cut by 5 bases, the J end by 4 bases, with 18 bases between. The germline V gene encodes CDR1 SGHVS and CDR2 FQNEAQ. This CDR3 has 15 residues. In nucleotides, the CDR3 is TGTGCCAGCAGCGTTCTAGGAGGGGTGGAATACGAGCAGTACTTC. This gives the protein CASSVLGGVEYEQYF.

This clonotype was counted only a few times. The chain couples TRBV19 to TRBJ1-4; a possible D gene is TRBD1 (5 bases). Germline CDR1 and CDR2: LNHDA and SQIVND (reference sequence). Trimming left V 6 bases short and J 9 bases short, with 8 bases between. The CDR3 is made up of 11 amino acids. CDR3 sequence (DNA): TGTGCCAGTAGAGAGGGGCAAAAACTGTTTTTT. This encodes CASREGQKLFF. The full variable domain, completed using reference TRBV19 and TRBJ1-4, is DGGITQSPKYLFRKEGQNVTLSCEQNLNHDAMYWYRQDPGQGLRLIYYSQIVNDFQKGDIAEGYSVSREKKESFPLTVTSAQKNPTAFYLCASREGQKLFFGSGTQLSVL.